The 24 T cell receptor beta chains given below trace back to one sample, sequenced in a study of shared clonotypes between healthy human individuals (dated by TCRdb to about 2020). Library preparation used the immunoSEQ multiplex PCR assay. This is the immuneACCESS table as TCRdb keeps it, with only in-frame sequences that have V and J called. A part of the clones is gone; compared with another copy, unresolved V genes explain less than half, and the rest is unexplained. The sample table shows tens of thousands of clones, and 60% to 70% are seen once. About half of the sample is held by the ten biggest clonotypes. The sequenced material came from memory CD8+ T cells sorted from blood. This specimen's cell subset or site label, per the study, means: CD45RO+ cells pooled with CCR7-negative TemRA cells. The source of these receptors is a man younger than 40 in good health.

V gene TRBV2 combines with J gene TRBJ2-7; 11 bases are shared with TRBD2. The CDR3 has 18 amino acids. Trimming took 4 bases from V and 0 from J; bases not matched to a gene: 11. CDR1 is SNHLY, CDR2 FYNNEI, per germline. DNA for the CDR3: TGTGCCAGCAGTGTTGGTGCTAGCGGGAGGACCCTCTCCTACGAGCAGTACTTC. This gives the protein CASSVGASGRTLSYEQYF.

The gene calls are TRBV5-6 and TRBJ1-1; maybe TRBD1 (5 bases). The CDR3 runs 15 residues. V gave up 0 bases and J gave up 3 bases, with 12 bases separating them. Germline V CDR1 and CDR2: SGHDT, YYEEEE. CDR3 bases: TGTGCCAGCAGCTTGGCCGGGACGGTACACACTGAAGCTTTCTTT. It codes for CASSLAGTVHTEAFF. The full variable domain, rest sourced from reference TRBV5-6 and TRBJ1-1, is DAGVTQSPTHLIKTRGQQVTLRCSPKSGHDTVSWYQQALGQGPQFIFQYYEEEERQRGNFPDRFSGHQFPNYSSELNVNALLLGDSALYLCASSLAGTVHTEAFFGQGTRLTVV.

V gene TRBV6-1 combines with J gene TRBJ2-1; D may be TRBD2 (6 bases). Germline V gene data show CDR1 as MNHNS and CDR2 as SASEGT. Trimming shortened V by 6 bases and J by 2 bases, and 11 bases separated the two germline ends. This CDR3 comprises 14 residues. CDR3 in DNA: TGTGCCAGCAGACGGGAGACCGCCTACAATGAGCAGTTCTTC. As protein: CASRRETAYNEQFF.

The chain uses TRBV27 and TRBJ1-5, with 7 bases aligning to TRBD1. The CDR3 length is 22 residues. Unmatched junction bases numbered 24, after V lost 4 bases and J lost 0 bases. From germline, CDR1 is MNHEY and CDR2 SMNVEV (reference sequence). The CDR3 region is CASSSYFETGSSLICSNQPQHF. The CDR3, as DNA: TGTGCCAGCAGTTCATATTTCGAGACAGGGTCATCCCTGATTTGTAGCAATCAGCCCCAGCATTTT.

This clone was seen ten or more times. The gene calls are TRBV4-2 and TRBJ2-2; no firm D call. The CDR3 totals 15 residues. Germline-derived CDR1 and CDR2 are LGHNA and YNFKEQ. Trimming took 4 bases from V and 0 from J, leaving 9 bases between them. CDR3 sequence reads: CASSPGLANTGELFF. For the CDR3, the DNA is TGTGCCAGCAGCCCGGGTTTAGCGAACACCGGGGAGCTGTTTTTT.

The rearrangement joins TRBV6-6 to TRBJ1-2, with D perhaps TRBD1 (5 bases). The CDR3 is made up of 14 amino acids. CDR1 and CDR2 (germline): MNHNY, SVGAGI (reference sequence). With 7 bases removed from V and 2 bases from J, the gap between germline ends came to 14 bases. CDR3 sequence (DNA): TGTGCCAGCACCCCCTTGGGGGGGAACTATGGCTACACCTTC. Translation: CASTPLGGNYGYTF.

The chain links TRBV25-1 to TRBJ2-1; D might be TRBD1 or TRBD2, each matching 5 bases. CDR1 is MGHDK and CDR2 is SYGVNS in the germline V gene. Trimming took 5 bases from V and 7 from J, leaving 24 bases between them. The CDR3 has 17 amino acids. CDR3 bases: TGTGCCAGCAGTACACCCTCCGGGACGGAGAATGGAAATGAGCAGTTCTTC. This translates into CASSTPSGTENGNEQFF.

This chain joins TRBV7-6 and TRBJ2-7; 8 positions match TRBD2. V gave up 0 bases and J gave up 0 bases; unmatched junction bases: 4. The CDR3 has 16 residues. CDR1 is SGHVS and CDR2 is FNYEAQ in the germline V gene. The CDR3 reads CASSLAPSGSSYEQYF. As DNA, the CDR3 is TGTGCCAGCAGCTTAGCGCCCAGCGGGAGCTCCTACGAGCAGTACTTC.

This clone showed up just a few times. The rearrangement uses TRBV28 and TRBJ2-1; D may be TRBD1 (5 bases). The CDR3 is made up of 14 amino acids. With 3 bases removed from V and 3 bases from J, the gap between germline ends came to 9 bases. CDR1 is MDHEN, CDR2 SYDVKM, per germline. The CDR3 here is CASSFRVDYNEQFF. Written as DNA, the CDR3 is TGTGCCAGCAGTTTCAGGGTTGACTACAATGAGCAGTTCTTC.

CDR3 DNA: TGTGCCAGCCTCGACAGGGGTAGCAATCAGCCCCAGCATTTT. Protein sequence: CASLDRGSNQPQHF. The chain employs TRBV6-1 and TRBJ1-5; 8 nucleotides align to TRBD1. Germline V gives CDR1 MNHNS, CDR2 SASEGT. The CDR3 runs 14 residues. V lost 8 bases to trimming and J lost 0 bases; unmatched junction nucleotides: 3.

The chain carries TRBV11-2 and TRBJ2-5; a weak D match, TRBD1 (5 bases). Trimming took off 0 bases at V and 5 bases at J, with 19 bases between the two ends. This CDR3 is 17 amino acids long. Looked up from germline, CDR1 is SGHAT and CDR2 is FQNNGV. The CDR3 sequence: CASSLDKRQGSRETQYF. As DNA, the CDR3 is TGTGCCAGCAGCTTAGATAAGCGCCAGGGTAGCAGGGAGACCCAGTACTTC.

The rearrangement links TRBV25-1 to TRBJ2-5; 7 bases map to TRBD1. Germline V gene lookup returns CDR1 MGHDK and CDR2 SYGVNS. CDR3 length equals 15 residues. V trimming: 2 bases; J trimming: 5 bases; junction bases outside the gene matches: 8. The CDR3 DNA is TGTGCCAGCAGTGAACTAGACAGGGCGAGGGAGACCCAGTACTTC. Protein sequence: CASSELDRARETQYF.

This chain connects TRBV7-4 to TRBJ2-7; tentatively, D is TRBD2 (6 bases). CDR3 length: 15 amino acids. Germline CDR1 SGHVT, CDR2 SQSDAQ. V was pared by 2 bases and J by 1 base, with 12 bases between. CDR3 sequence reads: CASSLRLATSYEQYF. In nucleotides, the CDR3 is TGTGCCAGCAGCTTAAGGCTAGCGACTTCCTACGAGCAGTACTTC.

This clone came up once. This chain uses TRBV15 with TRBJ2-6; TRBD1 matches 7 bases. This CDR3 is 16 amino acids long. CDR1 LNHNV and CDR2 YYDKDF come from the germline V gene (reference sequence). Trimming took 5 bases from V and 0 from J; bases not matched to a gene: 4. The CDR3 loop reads CATSGQATSGANVLTF. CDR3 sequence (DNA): TGTGCCACCAGCGGACAGGCCACCTCTGGGGCCAACGTCCTGACTTTC. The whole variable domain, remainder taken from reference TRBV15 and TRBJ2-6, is DAMVIQNPRYQVTQFGKPVTLSCSQTLNHNVMYWYQQKSSQAPKLLFHYYDKDFNNEADTPDNFQSRRPNTSFCFLDIRSPGLGDTAMYLCATSGQATSGANVLTFGAGSRLTVL.

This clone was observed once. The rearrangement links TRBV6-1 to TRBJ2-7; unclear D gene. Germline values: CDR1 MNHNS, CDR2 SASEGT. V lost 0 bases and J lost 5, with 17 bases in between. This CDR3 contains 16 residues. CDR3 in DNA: TGTGCCAGCAGTGAAGCGATCTCGTCGGTGAGAGACGAGCAGTACTTC. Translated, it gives CASSEAISSVRDEQYF.

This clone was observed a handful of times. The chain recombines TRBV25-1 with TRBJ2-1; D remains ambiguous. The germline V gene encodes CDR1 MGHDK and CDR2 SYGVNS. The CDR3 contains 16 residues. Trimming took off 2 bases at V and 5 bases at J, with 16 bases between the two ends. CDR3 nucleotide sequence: TGTGCCAGCAGTGAACAAACTCCGACCAAAAACAATGAGCAGTTCTTC. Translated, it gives CASSEQTPTKNNEQFF.

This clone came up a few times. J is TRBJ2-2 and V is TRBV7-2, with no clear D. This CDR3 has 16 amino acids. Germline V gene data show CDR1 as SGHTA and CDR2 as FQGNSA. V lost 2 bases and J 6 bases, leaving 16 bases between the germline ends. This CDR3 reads CASSLSPIRFSGELFF. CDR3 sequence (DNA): TGTGCCAGCAGCTTAAGCCCGATTAGGTTTTCCGGGGAGCTGTTTTTT.

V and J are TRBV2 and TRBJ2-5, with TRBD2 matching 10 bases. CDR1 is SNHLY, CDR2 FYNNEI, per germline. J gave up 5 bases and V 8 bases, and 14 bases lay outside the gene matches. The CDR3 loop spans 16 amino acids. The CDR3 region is CASSKWSSGSSETQYF. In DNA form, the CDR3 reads TGTGCCAGCTCTAAATGGTCTAGCGGGAGTAGTGAGACCCAGTACTTC. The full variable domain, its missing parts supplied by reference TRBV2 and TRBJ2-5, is EPEVTQTPSHQVTQMGQEVILRCVPISNHLYFYWYRQILGQKVEFLVSFYNNEISEKSEIFDDQFSVERPDGSNFTLKIRSTKLEDSAMYFCASSKWSSGSSETQYFGPGTRLLVL.

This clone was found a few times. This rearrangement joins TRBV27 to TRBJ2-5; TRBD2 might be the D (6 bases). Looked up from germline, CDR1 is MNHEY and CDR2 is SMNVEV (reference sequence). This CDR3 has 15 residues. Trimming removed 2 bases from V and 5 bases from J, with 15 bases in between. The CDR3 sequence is CASSLRGGPRETQYF. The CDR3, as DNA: TGTGCCAGCAGTTTACGGGGAGGTCCACGGGAGACCCAGTACTTC.

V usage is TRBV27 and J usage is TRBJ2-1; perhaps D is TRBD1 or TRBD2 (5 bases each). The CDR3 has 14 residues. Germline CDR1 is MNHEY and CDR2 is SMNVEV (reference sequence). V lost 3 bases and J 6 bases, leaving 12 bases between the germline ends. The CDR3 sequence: CASSLYRGINEQFF. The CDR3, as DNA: TGTGCCAGCAGTTTGTATCGGGGCATCAATGAGCAGTTCTTC.

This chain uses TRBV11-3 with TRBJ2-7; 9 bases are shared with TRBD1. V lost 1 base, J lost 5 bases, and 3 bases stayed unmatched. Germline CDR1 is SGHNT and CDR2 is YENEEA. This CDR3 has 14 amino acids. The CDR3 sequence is CASSLGGQGNEQYF. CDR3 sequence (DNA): TGTGCCAGCAGCTTAGGGGGACAGGGTAACGAGCAGTACTTC. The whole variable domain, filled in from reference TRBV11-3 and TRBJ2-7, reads EAGVVQSPRYKIIEKKQPVAFWCNPISGHNTLYWYLQNLGQGPELLIRYENEEAVDDSQLPKDRFSAERLKGVDSTLKIQPAELGDSAVYLCASSLGGQGNEQYFGPGTRLTVT.

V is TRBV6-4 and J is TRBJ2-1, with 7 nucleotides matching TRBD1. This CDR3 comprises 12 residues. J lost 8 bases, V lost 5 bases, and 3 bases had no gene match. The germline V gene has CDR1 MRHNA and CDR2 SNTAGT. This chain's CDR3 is CASSLTGDEQFF. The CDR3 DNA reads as TGTGCCAGCAGTTTAACAGGGGATGAGCAGTTCTTC.

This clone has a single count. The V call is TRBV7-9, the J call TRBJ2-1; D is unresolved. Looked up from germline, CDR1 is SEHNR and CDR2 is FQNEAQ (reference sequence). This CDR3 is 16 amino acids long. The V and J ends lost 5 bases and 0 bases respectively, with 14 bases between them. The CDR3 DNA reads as TGTGCCAGCAGCCAATTTCGAACGGACTCCTACAATGAGCAGTTCTTC. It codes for CASSQFRTDSYNEQFF.

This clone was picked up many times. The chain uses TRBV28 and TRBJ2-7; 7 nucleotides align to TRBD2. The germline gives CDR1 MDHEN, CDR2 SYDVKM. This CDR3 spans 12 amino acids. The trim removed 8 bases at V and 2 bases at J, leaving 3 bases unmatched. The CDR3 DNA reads TGTGCCAGCCGGGGGGTGACCTACGAGCAGTACTTC. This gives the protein CASRGVTYEQYF.